A selection of T cell receptor beta chains follows, all from one sample in a study of T cell responses to AZD1222 COVID-19 vaccine. Here immunoSEQ multiplex PCR was the method, and the copy in TCRdb shows in-frame clones only, minus some. The repertoire consists of about 110,000 clones, with about 94% occurring once and the leading ten covering 2% to 2.5%. The material sequenced was peripheral blood, taken on day 0 of AZD1222 vaccination. The receptors here all came from an adult in good health. The CDR3 runs from the conserved cysteine through the conserved F or W. D genes are given only for firm matches. Clone size is stated in some rows and not others, as once, few, many or a class when expanded.

j_gene	d_gene	v_gene	abundance	CDR3nt	CDR3aa
TRBJ1-1	.	TRBV28	.	TGTGCCAGCAGATTTGTAGGCTTAGCTTTCTTT	CASRFVGLAFF
TRBJ1-6	.	TRBV19	.	TGTGCCAGTAGTAGACAGAGTAATTCACCCCTCCACTTT	CASSRQSNSPLHF
TRBJ1-1	TRBD1	TRBV7-9	.	TGTGCCAGCAGCTTACCCGGGACAGGGGGCGTAGGGACTGAAGCTTTCTTT	CASSLPGTGGVGTEAFF
TRBJ1-3	.	TRBV7-6	.	TGTGCCAGCAGCGCCGAGCAGGGTAGTGCTGGAAACACCATATATTTT	CASSAEQGSAGNTIYF
TRBJ1-1	.	TRBV12-3/TRBV12-4	.	TGTGCCAGCAGTTTACAGAACACTGAAGCTTTCTTT	CASSLQNTEAFF
TRBJ1-3	TRBD1	TRBV9	.	TGTGCCAGCAGCCTTAGCGGGACAGGGGGTGGAAACACCATATATTTT	CASSLSGTGGGNTIYF
TRBJ1-2	TRBD1	TRBV6-5	.	TGTGCCAGCAGTTTGACAGGGTCTGGTTATGGCTACACCTTC	CASSLTGSGYGYTF
TRBJ1-1	.	TRBV14	.	TGTGCCAGCAGCCAAGATGGGGATACCTGGGACACTGAAGCTTTCTTT	CASSQDGDTWDTEAFF
TRBJ1-1	.	TRBV7-3	.	TGTGCCAGCAGCCTCCTAGGTAGGAACACTGAAGCTTTCTTT	CASSLLGRNTEAFF
TRBJ1-2	.	TRBV18	.	TGTGCCAGCTCACCGGAGACGGACTATGGCTACACCTTC	CASSPETDYGYTF
TRBJ1-4	.	TRBV7-8	.	TGTGCCAGCAGCTTGTACTCGGTTTGGCGTTCAGAAGGAAAACTGTTTTTT	CASSLYSVWRSEGKLFF
TRBJ2-7	.	TRBV7-2	few	TGTGCCAGCAGCTTAGTCCGCGGCCGGGAGCAGTACTTC	CASSLVRGREQYF
TRBJ1-2	.	TRBV18	.	TGTGCCAGCTCACCGATGGACACCCCTCGTTGGTATGGCTACACCTTC	CASSPMDTPRWYGYTF
TRBJ2-1	TRBD2	TRBV27	.	TGTGCCAGCAGTCTGCGACTAGCGTTAGACGAGCAGTTCTTC	CASSLRLALDEQFF
TRBJ2-5	.	TRBV9	.	TGTGCCAGCAGCGCTGGATTATCACAGGGCCAAGAGACCCAGTACTTC	CASSAGLSQGQETQYF
TRBJ2-7	.	TRBV6-1	.	TGTGCCAGCAGTGACAGGGGATTGCGGGAGCAGTACTTC	CASSDRGLREQYF
TRBJ2-3	TRBD2	TRBV27	.	TGTGCCAGCAGCCCACTAGCGCGAACGAGAAATACGCAGTATTTT	CASSPLARTRNTQYF
TRBJ2-5	TRBD2	TRBV7-3	.	TGTGCCAGCAGCCTGGGGGCTAGGGCCTTTACTAGCGGGAGTTGGGAGACCCAGTACTTC	CASSLGARAFTSGSWETQYF
TRBJ1-6	.	TRBV7-9	.	TGTGCCAGCACCACAGATGACAGCAATAATTCACCCCTCCACTTT	CASTTDDSNNSPLHF
TRBJ1-6	.	TRBV4-3	.	TGCGCCAGCAGCTTAAGGGCAGGAACTAATTCACCCCTCCACTTT	CASSLRAGTNSPLHF
TRBJ1-3	.	TRBV11-2	.	TGTGCCAGCAGCTTAGATCAGGACACCATATATTTT	CASSLDQDTIYF
TRBJ1-3	TRBD1	TRBV10-3	.	TGTGCCATCAGTAGACAGGGGAGCTCTGGAAACACCATATATTTT	CAISRQGSSGNTIYF
TRBJ2-1	.	TRBV28	.	TGTGCCAGCAGTTTAGGGGCAGGCAATGAGCAGTTCTTC	CASSLGAGNEQFF
TRBJ2-7	TRBD2	TRBV30	.	TGTGCCTGGAGTCCAATGACTAGCGGGAGGTCCCCTCTTGGGAGAGAGCAGTACTTC	CAWSPMTSGRSPLGREQYF
TRBJ2-3	TRBD2	TRBV4-1	.	TGCGCCAGCAGCCAAGCGGGACTAGCGGGAGCGACAGATACGCAGTATTTT	CASSQAGLAGATDTQYF
TRBJ1-2	.	TRBV28	.	TGTGCCAGCAGTACCCCCCCCGGGTATGGCTACACCTTC	CASSTPPGYGYTF